What follows describes a single TCR beta chain. Its antigen is currently not known. Base qualities are not at hand, and no much larger clone is one base apart. The trial excluded patients who had a history of autoimmune disease or were on systemic immunosuppression. Peripheral blood for TCR sequencing was collected from all dose cohorts at baseline, on cycle 4 day 1, and on cycle 7 day 1. The samples were taken from a phase I, first-in-human, multicenter, open-label dose-escalation trial of ivuxolimab. The trial enrolled adults with locally advanced or metastatic head and neck squamous cell, hepatocellular, melanoma or renal cell carcinoma. Before TCR sequencing, CD4+ T cells and CD8+ T cells from peripheral blood were sorted into separate populations. The germline V gene gives CDR1 as SGDLS and CDR2 as YYNGEE. Measured from the cysteine to the phenylalanine, the CDR3 is 14 residues long. CDR3 DNA is the only sequence kept; it has 42 bases, read in frame from the first base. V loses 4 bases of germline sequence and J loses 1 base, and the interval between the two ends is 9 bases.

The record originates from a study of OX40 agonist ivuxolimab in advanced cancers. In the study overall: Ivuxolimab was a fully human IgG2 agonistic monoclonal antibody targeting the costimulatory receptor OX40 (CD134). Patients were allowed to have had prior anti-PD-1, anti-PD-L1 or anti-CTLA-4 therapy, and roughly 40% of the dose-escalation patients had been treated with checkpoint inhibitors. Partial responses occurred in three dose-escalation patients: two with cutaneous melanoma and one with hepatocellular carcinoma. Of the approximately 50 patients in dose escalation, some 20 had hepatocellular carcinoma, some 15 had melanoma, 9 had renal cell carcinoma and 9 had head and neck cancer. Peripheral TCRbeta sequencing aimed to test whether ivuxolimab altered TCR sequence diversity and caused clonal T-cell expansion. A male proportion of 82.7% and a mean age of approximately 60 years, ranging from about 23 to 90, were recorded for the dose-escalation cohort. Intravenous ivuxolimab was administered to patients every 2 weeks at six dose levels: 0.01, 0.1, 0.3, 1.5, 3 and 10 mg/kg. The monotherapy dose-escalation portion (N of about 49 patients) of the phase I ivuxolimab trial is reported in the paper.

General study outcomes and caveats: In partial responders in the 0.1-3.0 mg/kg groups, normalized peripheral clonal expansion was found to be among the lowest, especially among CD8+ T cells. On average, CD8+ T cells showed more expanded clones than CD4+ T cells after ivuxolimab. Clonal expansion of both CD4+ and CD8+ blood T cells was observed from baseline to week 6 at doses 0.1 to 3.0 mg/kg. Low levels of normalized T-cell clonal expansion were also seen in some patients who did not respond. The antigen specificity of the peripheral T cells that underwent clonal expansion was not determined.

To sequence the TCRbeta CDR3 region, genomic DNA was isolated from the sorted cells. The immunoSEQ Assay was used for sequencing of TCRbeta CDR3 regions. TCRdb limited this immuneACCESS table to in-frame rearrangements with V and J called. A share of clones is missing; checked studies link under half to unresolved V genes, and the rest is unexplained. This sample lists approximately 82,000 clones; around nine tenths were detected once. The top ten hold roughly 0.65% of the sample. The sequencing here drew on CD4+ or CD8+ T cells sorted from blood, taken in a trial of the OX40 agonist ivuxolimab. The sequence derives from an adult with an advanced solid tumor such as melanoma, head and neck, liver or kidney cancer. The chain is made from TRBV9 and TRBJ2-1; the D gene cannot be resolved reliably. The DNA reads as follows: TGTGCCAGCAGCCCACCGGCTTCCTACAATGAGCAGTTCTTC. Translated, it gives CASSPPASYNEQFF.